The rows below give T cell receptor beta chains drawn from one sample of a study of cytomegalovirus exposure and HLA in healthy donors. The method was immunoSEQ multiplex PCR; TCRdb's version includes in-frame clones alone and lacks a portion of them. The sample shows about 68,000 clones, 91% of them seen only once. The sample was PBMCs. The source is a man younger than 35 in good health and CMV-seronegative. Each CDR3 is given with its conserved first and last residue. A D gene is named only where the DNA matches it firmly. Not all rows give a size; the values are once, few, many and, for expanded clones, a class.

v_call	d_call	clone_size	j_call	cdr3_aa	cdr3_nt
TRBV25-1	.	few	TRBJ2-7	CASMSYTYEQYF	TGTGCCAGCATGAGTTATACCTACGAGCAGTACTTC
TRBV4-2	TRBD1	.	TRBJ1-1	CASTKPDRANTEAFF	TGTGCCAGCACCAAACCCGACAGGGCGAATACTGAAGCTTTCTTT
TRBV27	TRBD1	.	TRBJ1-5	CASSFRDRGRESNQPQHF	TGTGCCAGCAGTTTCCGGGACAGGGGGCGCGAAAGCAATCAGCCCCAGCATTTT
TRBV7-2	.	.	TRBJ2-1	CASSFRATDSSYNEQFF	TGTGCCAGCAGCTTCCGGGCGACGGACAGCTCCTACAATGAGCAGTTCTTC
TRBV27	TRBD2	.	TRBJ2-7	CASRRTGGLYEQYF	TGTGCCAGCAGACGCACGGGAGGGCTCTACGAGCAGTACTTC
TRBV4-3	.	once	TRBJ1-2	CAGSQGTGIYGYTF	TGCGCCGGCAGCCAAGGTACAGGGATCTATGGCTACACCTTC
TRBV7-8	.	.	TRBJ2-3	CASSSRQALRDTQYF	TGTGCCAGCAGCTCCAGACAGGCCCTTAGGGATACGCAGTATTTT
TRBV6-8	TRBD1	.	TRBJ2-1	CASSSQGAGPPCSYNEQFF	TGTGCCAGCAGTTCCCAGGGGGCGGGACCCCCTTGCTCCTACAATGAGCAGTTCTTC
TRBV28	.	.	TRBJ1-4	CASSRILGTNEKLFF	TGTGCCAGCAGCCGAATTTTGGGCACGAATGAAAAACTGTTTTTT
TRBV19	.	.	TRBJ1-2	CLSKGFGYGYTF	TGTCTGAGTAAGGGGTTCGGATATGGCTACACCTTC
TRBV30	.	.	TRBJ2-7	CAWSVGSYEQYF	TGTGCCTGGAGTGTCGGCTCCTACGAGCAGTACTTC
TRBV27	.	.	TRBJ2-2	CASSKTGAPNTGELFF	TGTGCCAGCAGTAAGACGGGAGCCCCGAACACCGGGGAGCTGTTTTTT
TRBV25-1	.	.	TRBJ1-3	CAARGSGNTIYF	TGTGCCGCACGGGGATCTGGAAACACCATATATTTT
TRBV5-4	TRBD2	.	TRBJ2-3	CASSSSGTIITDTQYF	TGTGCCAGCAGCTCGAGCGGGACTATTATCACAGATACGCAGTATTTT
TRBV9	TRBD2	.	TRBJ2-5	CASSSRSGRAVETQYF	TGTGCCAGCAGCTCCCGGAGCGGGAGGGCCGTCGAGACCCAGTACTTC
TRBV6-1	TRBD2	.	TRBJ2-5	CASSFSGMETQYF	TGTGCCAGCAGTTTTAGCGGGATGGAGACCCAGTACTTC
TRBV28	TRBD1	once	TRBJ2-7	CASSRAGTGRREQYF	TGTGCCAGCAGTCGTGCCGGGACAGGGAGGCGCGAGCAGTACTTC
TRBV4-1	.	.	TRBJ2-1	CASSQPLQGQFF	TGCGCCAGCAGCCAGCCCCTCCAGGGCCAGTTCTTC
TRBV19	.	.	TRBJ2-1	CASSIASLGGEQFF	TGTGCCAGTAGTATCGCCAGTCTGGGAGGTGAGCAGTTCTTC
TRBV5-1	TRBD1	.	TRBJ2-1	CASSLGQGGEQFF	TGCGCCAGCAGCTTGGGACAGGGCGGTGAGCAGTTCTTC
TRBV19	.	.	TRBJ1-2	CASRGGGRANYGYTF	TGTGCCAGTAGGGGCGGAGGCAGAGCTAACTATGGCTACACCTTC
TRBV29-1	.	.	TRBJ2-5	CSVRLSTQETQYF	TGCAGCGTTCGACTAAGCACCCAAGAGACCCAGTACTTC
TRBV4-3	.	.	TRBJ1-1	CASSQDSLTPEAFF	TGCGCCAGCAGCCAAGACAGTTTAACACCTGAAGCTTTCTTT
TRBV4-3	.	.	TRBJ2-1	CASSPRPSSITPNEQFF	TGCGCCAGCAGCCCTCGCCCCTCTAGCATCACTCCCAATGAGCAGTTCTTC
TRBV9	.	.	TRBJ2-1	CASSPRDGEQFF	TGTGCCAGCAGCCCCAGGGATGGTGAGCAGTTCTTC
TRBV5-6	TRBD2	.	TRBJ2-1	CASSRRGGGNEQFF	TGTGCCAGCAGCCGACGGGGGGGAGGAAATGAGCAGTTCTTC
TRBV19	TRBD1	.	TRBJ2-7	CASSPLGQGPYEQYF	TGTGCCAGTAGTCCCCTGGGACAGGGGCCCTACGAGCAGTACTTC
TRBV7-3	TRBD1	.	TRBJ1-2	CASSLVPGQRTEPDGYTF	TGTGCCAGCAGCTTAGTCCCGGGACAGAGAACCGAACCTGATGGCTACACCTTC
TRBV6-1	TRBD2	.	TRBJ2-7	CASSEALRIPGLAAEQYF	TGTGCCAGCAGTGAAGCATTGAGAATCCCGGGACTAGCGGCCGAGCAGTACTTC
TRBV29-1	.	.	TRBJ1-5	CSVGGLEDQPQHF	TGCAGCGTTGGAGGGCTCGAAGATCAGCCCCAGCATTTT
TRBV27	TRBD2	.	TRBJ2-3	CASSPSLTSGITDTQYF	TGTGCCAGCAGTCCTTCCCTGACTAGCGGGATTACAGATACGCAGTATTTT
TRBV19	.	.	TRBJ1-5	CASSWQGGNQPQHF	TGTGCCAGTAGTTGGCAGGGCGGCAATCAGCCCCAGCATTTT
TRBV6-5	TRBD2	.	TRBJ2-7	CASREGGSQGHEQYF	TGTGCCAGCAGGGAGGGCGGGAGTCAGGGCCACGAGCAGTACTTC
TRBV4-3	TRBD2	once	TRBJ2-6	CASSQDSGGRANGANVLTF	TGCGCCAGCAGCCAAGATTCCGGCGGGAGGGCTAATGGGGCCAACGTCCTGACTTTC
TRBV2	.	once	TRBJ1-5	CASTTERGPQHF	TGTGCCAGCACCACCGAACGGGGGCCCCAGCATTTT
TRBV6-6	.	.	TRBJ1-5	CASSSPILQPQHF	TGTGCCAGCAGTTCCCCGATTCTACAGCCCCAGCATTTT